This note documents a single T cell receptor beta chain sequence. Its antigen remains unidentified. The record originates from a study of T cells in tuberculosis. Study summary: A South African cohort included IGRA-negative adolescents, latently infected IGRA-positive adolescents and adults with active tuberculosis. Study-level points and caveats: Active tuberculosis alpha repertoires lay closer to GMM-specific TCRs than controls'. Smaller alpha distances in active tuberculosis partly reflected shorter CDR3-alpha lengths.

Sample time point: new active TB diagnosis, blood taken before or within 7 days of starting treatment. Patients were newly diagnosed, HIV-seronegative, and aged 18 or older. TCRdb keeps only in-frame clones here, not all; method: immunoSEQ multiplex PCR. The sample lists tens of thousands of clones, roughly 94% occurring once. Germline CDR1 is SEHNR and CDR2 is FQNEAQ (reference sequence). The CDR3 contains 16 residues. Between the trimmed V and J ends, which lost 0 bases and 7 bases, there was a span of 18 bases. The sequence came from an adult with tuberculosis. Sequencing was performed on PBMCs, taken at tuberculosis diagnosis. The chain joins TRBV7-9 to TRBJ1-1; the D is unclear. CDR3 DNA sequence: TGTGCCAGCAGCTTAGCGCAAAGAGGCCCCCGGGGTGAAGCTTTCTTT. Translated, it gives CASSLAQRGPRGEAFF. Supplemented by reference TRBV7-9 and TRBJ1-1, the full variable domain reads DTGVSQNPRHKITKRGQNVTFRCDPISEHNRLYWYRQTLGQGPEFLTYFQNEAQLEKSRLLSDRFSAERPKGSFSTLEIQRTEQGDSAMYLCASSLAQRGPRGEAFFGQGTRLTVV.